The rows below give T cell receptor beta chains drawn from one sample of a study of T cells after yellow fever vaccination. TCRdb re-derived calls from the 5' RACE reads in MiXCR, one entry per CDR3 protein. The sample carries 90,000 to 150,000 distinct CDR3 sequences, 7.2% recorded once. The sample consisted of CD4+ T cells sorted from PBMCs, taken about 41 days after the first yellow fever vaccination. The receptors were gathered from a young man who received the YFV17D yellow fever vaccine. The CDR3 runs from the conserved cysteine through the conserved F or W.

TRBJ2-7 | TRBV7-2 | CASSPGGGRGSYEQYF
TRBJ1-1 | TRBV5-5 | CASSSVWDTEAFF
TRBJ2-3 | TRBV5-6 | CASSLGPGVVTDTQYF
TRBJ2-2 | TRBV5-6 | CASSHGAGGNTGELFF
TRBJ1-2 | TRBV6-1 | CASSENGGYTF
TRBJ2-1 | TRBV7-9 | CASSLAWGKLNEQFF
TRBJ1-2 | TRBV7-2 | CASSPGRVGPYGYTF
TRBJ2-1 | TRBV6-2/TRBV6-3 | CASTKTRNLNNEQFF
TRBJ2-1 | TRBV20-1 | CSARVVAGGPNEQFF
TRBJ1-5 | TRBV12-3/TRBV12-4 | CASSPPSQPQHF
TRBJ1-1 | TRBV5-1 | CASSLEMDTEAFF
TRBJ2-6 | TRBV5-6 | CASSLRGAGANVLTF
TRBJ1-1 | TRBV5-4 | CASSLGAVQVLGTEAFF
TRBJ2-1 | TRBV6-5 | CASSYIWAGSSYNEQFF
TRBJ1-5 | TRBV7-2 | CASSLRGGNQPQHF
TRBJ2-7 | TRBV6-1 | CASSLTGKAYEQYF
TRBJ2-3 | TRBV4-3 | CASSHLFTDTQYF
TRBJ2-3 | TRBV12-3/TRBV12-4 | CASSLGWTQNTQYF
TRBJ2-3 | TRBV5-1 | CASSVTGSDTQYF
TRBJ2-7 | TRBV27 | CASSTGYEQYF
TRBJ2-7 | TRBV5-1 | CASSLTVSSYEQYF
TRBJ2-3 | TRBV24-1 | CATSDFGQGTDTQYF
TRBJ2-7 | TRBV7-3 | CASSSRLAGRSSYEQYF
TRBJ2-5 | TRBV7-2 | CASSRDRVGGTQYF
TRBJ2-2 | TRBV29-1 | CSARRNTGELFF
TRBJ2-3 | TRBV12-3/TRBV12-4 | CASSLAGYTQYF
TRBJ2-1 | TRBV5-5 | CASSFGTGNIYNEQFF
TRBJ2-6 | TRBV15 | CATSRDRNSGANVLTF
TRBJ2-3 | TRBV5-6 | CASSRPRGRASTDTQYF
TRBJ1-1 | TRBV5-1 | CASSQQSRNTEAFF
TRBJ2-7 | TRBV12-3/TRBV12-4 | CASRRTGPYEQYF
TRBJ2-3 | TRBV5-1 | CASSLISAGGSGDTQYF
TRBJ2-3 | TRBV4-1 | CASSQDPNDTQYF
TRBJ1-6 | TRBV5-6 | CASSGGFLAALHF
TRBJ2-3 | TRBV7-6 | CASSPLTNPTDTQYF
TRBJ2-5 | TRBV19 | CASSYGTSGETQYF
TRBJ2-2 | TRBV12-3/TRBV12-4 | CASIQGIGGELFF
TRBJ2-1 | TRBV7-7 | CASSCLQVRSYNEQFF
TRBJ1-3 | TRBV7-9 | CASSFWGATRNTIYF
TRBJ1-1 | TRBV19 | CASSIRDRLNTEAFF
TRBJ1-2 | TRBV7-6 | CASSLHLLMVLYGYTF
TRBJ2-5 | TRBV3-1 | CATTQGATSGGEETQYF
TRBJ2-3 | TRBV5-1 | CASSLAGSRPRLAGVDTQYF
TRBJ2-3 | TRBV4-3 | CASSQDRGATQYF
TRBJ2-1 | TRBV5-1 | CASSLTGTSGYNEQFF
TRBJ2-5 | TRBV7-2 | CASSLAGGVETQYF
TRBJ1-3 | TRBV4-3 | CASSQERASRLDGNTIYF
TRBJ1-5 | TRBV4-2 | CASSQEEGAQPQHF